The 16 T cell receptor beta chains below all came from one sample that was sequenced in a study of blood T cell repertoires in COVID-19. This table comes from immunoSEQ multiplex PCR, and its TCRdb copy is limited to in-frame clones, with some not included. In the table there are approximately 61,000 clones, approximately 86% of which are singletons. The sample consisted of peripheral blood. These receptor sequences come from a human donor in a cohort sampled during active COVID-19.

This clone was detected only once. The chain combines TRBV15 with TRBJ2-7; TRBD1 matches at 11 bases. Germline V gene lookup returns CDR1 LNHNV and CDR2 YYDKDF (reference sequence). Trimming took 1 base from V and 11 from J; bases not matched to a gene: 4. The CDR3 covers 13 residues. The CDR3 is CATSRGDRGVEYF. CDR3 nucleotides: TGTGCCACCAGCAGAGGGGACAGGGGGGTAGAGTACTTC.

The CDR3 sequence: CASGLVRDYRAVDEQYF. CDR3 coding DNA: TGTGCTAGTGGTTTGGTACGTGACTATAGGGCCGTTGATGAGCAGTACTTC. The chain couples TRBV12-5 to TRBJ2-7; D possibly corresponds to TRBD2 (5 bases). V was shortened by 0 bases and J by 7 bases, with 22 bases between the two germline ends. The CDR3 spans 17 residues. Germline V lookup: CDR1 LGHNT, CDR2 FRNRAP.

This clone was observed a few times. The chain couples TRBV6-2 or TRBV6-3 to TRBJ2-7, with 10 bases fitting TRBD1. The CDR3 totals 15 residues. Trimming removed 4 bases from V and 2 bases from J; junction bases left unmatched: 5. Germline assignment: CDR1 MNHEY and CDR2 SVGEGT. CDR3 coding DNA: TGTGCCAGCAGTTCGCCGGGACAGGGGCCCTACGAGCAGTACTTC. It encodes CASSSPGQGPYEQYF.

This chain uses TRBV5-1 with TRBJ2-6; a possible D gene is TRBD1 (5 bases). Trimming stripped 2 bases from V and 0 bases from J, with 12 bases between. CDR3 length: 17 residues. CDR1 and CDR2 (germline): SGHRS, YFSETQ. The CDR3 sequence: CASSFSGQSSGANVLTF. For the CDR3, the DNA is TGCGCCAGCAGCTTTTCAGGGCAAAGCTCTGGGGCCAACGTCCTGACTTTC.

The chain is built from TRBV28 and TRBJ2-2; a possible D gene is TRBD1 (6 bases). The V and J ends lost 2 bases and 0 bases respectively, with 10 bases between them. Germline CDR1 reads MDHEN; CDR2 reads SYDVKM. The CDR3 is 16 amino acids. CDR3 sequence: CASSLDGGPNTGELFF. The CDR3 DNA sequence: TGTGCCAGCAGTTTAGATGGGGGCCCGAACACCGGGGAGCTGTTTTTT.

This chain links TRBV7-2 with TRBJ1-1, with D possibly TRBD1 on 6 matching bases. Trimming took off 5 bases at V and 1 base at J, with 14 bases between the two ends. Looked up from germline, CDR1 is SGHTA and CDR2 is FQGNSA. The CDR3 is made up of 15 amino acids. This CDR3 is CASSPNLDRNTEAFF. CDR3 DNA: TGTGCCAGCAGCCCCAACCTGGACAGGAACACTGAAGCTTTCTTT. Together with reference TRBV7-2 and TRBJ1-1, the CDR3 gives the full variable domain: GAGVSQSPSNKVTEKGKDVELRCDPISGHTALYWYRQSLGQGLEFLIYFQGNSAPDKSGLPSDRFSAERTGGSVSTLTIQRTQQEDSAVYLCASSPNLDRNTEAFFGQGTRLTVV.

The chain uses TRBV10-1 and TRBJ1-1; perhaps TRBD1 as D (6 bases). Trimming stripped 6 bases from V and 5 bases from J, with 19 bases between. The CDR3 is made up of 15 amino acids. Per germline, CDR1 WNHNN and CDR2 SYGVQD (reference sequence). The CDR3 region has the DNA TGCGCCAGCAGGCACCATACAGGGTCCGGGACTGAAGCTTTCTTT. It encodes CASRHHTGSGTEAFF.

This CDR3 is CASSLPGQSKQAFF. The CDR3 region has the DNA TGTGCCAGTAGTCTCCCGGGTCAGTCGAAACAAGCTTTCTTT. The chain is built from TRBV19 and TRBJ1-1, with D hard to call. Germline CDR1 and CDR2: LNHDA and SQIVND (reference sequence). Deletions cut 5 bases from V and 9 bases from J, with 19 bases between. The length of the CDR3 is 14 residues.

This CDR3 is CASSSRQGKSLDTEAFF. CDR3 bases: TGCGCCAGCAGCTCTCGACAGGGGAAAAGCTTGGACACTGAAGCTTTCTTT. This chain connects TRBV5-1 to TRBJ1-1; 8 positions agree with TRBD1. Trimming took 3 bases from V and 3 from J; bases not matched to a gene: 13. Per the germline V gene, CDR1 is SGHRS and CDR2 is YFSETQ. The CDR3 has 17 residues.

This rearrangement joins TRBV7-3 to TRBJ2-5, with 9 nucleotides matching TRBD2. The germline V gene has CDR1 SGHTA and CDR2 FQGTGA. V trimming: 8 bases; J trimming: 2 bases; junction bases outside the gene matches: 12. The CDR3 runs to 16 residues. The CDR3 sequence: CASSPSAGGGQETQYF. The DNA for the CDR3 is TGTGCCAGCTCCCCCTCGGCGGGAGGGGGTCAAGAGACCCAGTACTTC.

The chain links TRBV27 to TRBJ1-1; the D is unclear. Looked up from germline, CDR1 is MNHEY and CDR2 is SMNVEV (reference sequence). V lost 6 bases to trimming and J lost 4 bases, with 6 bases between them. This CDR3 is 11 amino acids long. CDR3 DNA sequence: TGTGCCAGCAGGCGGGGCACTGAAGCTTTCTTT. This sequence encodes CASRRGTEAFF.

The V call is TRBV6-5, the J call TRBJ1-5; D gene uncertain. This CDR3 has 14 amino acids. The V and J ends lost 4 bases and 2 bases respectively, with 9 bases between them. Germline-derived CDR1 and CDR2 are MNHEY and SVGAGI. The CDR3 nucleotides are TGTGCCAGCAGTTCCGACCAGGGCAATCAGCCCCAGCATTTT. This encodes CASSSDQGNQPQHF.

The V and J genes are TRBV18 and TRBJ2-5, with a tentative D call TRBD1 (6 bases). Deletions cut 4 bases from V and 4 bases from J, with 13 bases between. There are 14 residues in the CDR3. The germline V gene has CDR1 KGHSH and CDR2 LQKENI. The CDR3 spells CASSQQGRGETQYF. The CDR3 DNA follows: TGTGCCAGCTCACAACAGGGTAGGGGAGAGACCCAGTACTTC. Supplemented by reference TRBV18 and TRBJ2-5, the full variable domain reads NAGVMQNPRHLVRRRGQEARLRCSPMKGHSHVYWYRQLPEEGLKFMVYLQKENIIDESGMPKERFSAEFPKEGPSILRIQQVVRGDSAAYFCASSQQGRGETQYFGPGTRLLVL.

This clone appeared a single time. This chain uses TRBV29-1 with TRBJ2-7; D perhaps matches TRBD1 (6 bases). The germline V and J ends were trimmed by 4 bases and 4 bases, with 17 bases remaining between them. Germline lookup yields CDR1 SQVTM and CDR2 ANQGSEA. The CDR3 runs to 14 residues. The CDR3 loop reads CSVVVQGTRYEQYF. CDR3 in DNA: TGCAGCGTTGTGGTGCAGGGGACAAGATACGAGCAGTACTTC.

The DNA of the CDR3 is TGTGCCAGCTCACCCCGGACAGGGAACACTGAAGCTTTCTTT. This sequence encodes CASSPRTGNTEAFF. The chain employs TRBV18 and TRBJ1-1; the match to TRBD1 covers 7 bases. The J segment lost 1 base and the V segment lost 3 bases, leaving 2 bases of the junction unmatched. Germline values: CDR1 KGHSH, CDR2 LQKENI. This CDR3 is 14 amino acids long.

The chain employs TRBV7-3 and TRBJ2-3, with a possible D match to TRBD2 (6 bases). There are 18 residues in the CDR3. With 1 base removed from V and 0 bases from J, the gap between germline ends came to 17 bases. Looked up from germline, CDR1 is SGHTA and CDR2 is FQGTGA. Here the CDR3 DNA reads TGTGCCAGCAGCTTAATTCCGCTGAGAGGGACTAGCACAGATACGCAGTATTTT. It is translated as CASSLIPLRGTSTDTQYF.